These 32 T cell receptor beta chains were all obtained from the same sample, sequenced in a study of circulating tumor DNA in untreated peripheral T-cell lymphoma. TCRdb keeps only in-frame clones here, not all; method: immunoSEQ multiplex PCR. This repertoire shows around 2,400 clones, about 70% found once; its top ten account for 17%. Sequenced: tumor tissue. Every receptor here comes from a human donor with peripheral T-cell lymphoma.

The V and J genes are TRBV19 and TRBJ1-1; 8 bases match TRBD1. The germline CDR1 and CDR2 sequences are LNHDA and SQIVND (reference sequence). This CDR3 has 16 residues. Trimming took 3 bases from V and 1 from J; bases not matched to a gene: 7. In nucleotides, the CDR3 is TGTGCCAGTAGTATCTTCCAGGGGGCGTCGAACACTGAAGCTTTCTTT. As protein: CASSIFQGASNTEAFF.

The table lists this clone with a count of one. The J gene is TRBJ2-5, the V gene TRBV11-3, with 10 bases matching TRBD2. V shed 2 bases, J shed 5 bases, and the junction held 8 bases outside the gene matches. CDR1 is SGHNT and CDR2 is YENEEA in the germline V gene. The CDR3 totals 16 residues. The CDR3 spells CASSLSGAGGPETQYF. CDR3 in DNA: TGTGCCAGCAGCTTATCGGGAGCGGGGGGGCCGGAGACCCAGTACTTC.

The chain carries TRBV19 and TRBJ1-2; D is ambiguous. This CDR3 has 13 residues. CDR1 and CDR2 (germline): LNHDA, SQIVND (reference sequence). V shed 2 bases and J shed 4 bases, with 8 bases lying between them. The CDR3 here is CASSINGFYGYTF. CDR3 nucleotides: TGTGCCAGTAGTATAAACGGATTCTATGGCTACACCTTC. The whole variable domain, filled in from reference TRBV19 and TRBJ1-2, reads DGGITQSPKYLFRKEGQNVTLSCEQNLNHDAMYWYRQDPGQGLRLIYYSQIVNDFQKGDIAEGYSVSREKKESFPLTVTSAQKNPTAFYLCASSINGFYGYTFGSGTRLTVV.

V usage is TRBV11-3 and J usage is TRBJ2-6, with D unresolved. V gave up 3 bases and J gave up 0 bases, with 6 bases separating them. This CDR3 region has 15 residues. Germline assignment: CDR1 SGHNT and CDR2 YENEEA. The chain's CDR3 is CASSLVNSGANVLTF. Written as DNA, the CDR3 is TGTGCCAGCAGCTTGGTGAACTCTGGGGCCAACGTCCTGACTTTC. The full variable domain, its missing parts supplied by reference TRBV11-3 and TRBJ2-6, is EAGVVQSPRYKIIEKKQPVAFWCNPISGHNTLYWYLQNLGQGPELLIRYENEEAVDDSQLPKDRFSAERLKGVDSTLKIQPAELGDSAVYLCASSLVNSGANVLTFGAGSRLTVL.

This chain uses TRBV9 with TRBJ2-2; 7 nucleotides match TRBD1. V dropped 4 bases and J dropped 7; count of bases not matched to a gene: 10. The germline gives CDR1 SGDLS, CDR2 YYNGEE. This CDR3 spans 15 amino acids. This chain's CDR3 is CASSFRQGEGGELFF. CDR3 nucleotides: TGTGCCAGCAGCTTTCGACAGGGTGAAGGCGGGGAGCTGTTTTTT.

The chain is built from TRBV29-1 and TRBJ1-4; unclear D gene. The CDR3 runs to 14 residues. Germline lookup yields CDR1 SQVTM and CDR2 ANQGSEA. Trimming shortened V by 6 bases and J by 1 base, and 12 bases separated the two germline ends. The CDR3: CSVGSGRTNEKLFF. CDR3 DNA sequence: TGCAGCGTGGGCAGCGGAAGAACTAATGAAAAACTGTTTTTT.

This chain joins TRBV15 and TRBJ2-5; the D is unclear. Between the trimmed V and J ends, which lost 5 bases and 4 bases, there was a span of 17 bases. The CDR3 totals 15 residues. CDR1 and CDR2 from the germline V gene are LNHNV and YYDKDF (reference sequence). Here the CDR3 DNA reads TGTGCCACCAGCTCTCGATTCAGGTCGCGAGAGACCCAGTACTTC. This gives the protein CATSSRFRSRETQYF.

This clone qualifies as medium-sized. The rearrangement joins TRBV5-1 to TRBJ2-1; TRBD2 matches 8 bases. This CDR3 is 15 amino acids long. Losses at the gene ends were 2 bases for V and 8 bases for J; bases not matched to a gene: 9. Germline V gives CDR1 SGHRS, CDR2 YFSETQ. CDR3 sequence: CASSFYGRAVDEQFF. CDR3 coding DNA: TGCGCCAGCAGCTTTTACGGGAGGGCCGTGGATGAGCAGTTCTTC.

The V gene is TRBV7-2, the J gene TRBJ1-1, with D uncertain. The germline gives CDR1 SGHTA, CDR2 FQGNSA. The CDR3 runs 13 residues. Trimming removed 1 base at V and 5 bases at J, with 8 bases between. CDR3 in amino acids: CASSLGSMTEAFF. The DNA for the CDR3 is TGTGCCAGCAGCTTAGGTAGCATGACTGAAGCTTTCTTT.

V and J are TRBV9 and TRBJ1-1; D gene unclear. The V and J ends lost 7 bases and 1 base respectively, with 8 bases between them. Germline-derived CDR1 and CDR2 are SGDLS and YYNGEE. The CDR3 length is 12 residues. The CDR3 region is CASLGGNTEAFF. CDR3 in DNA: TGTGCCAGCCTGGGAGGGAACACTGAAGCTTTCTTT.

By share, this clone counts as medium-sized (0.01 to 0.1%). J is TRBJ1-6 and V is TRBV19; D uncertain. The germline V gene has CDR1 LNHDA and CDR2 SQIVND (reference sequence). Deletions cut 10 bases from V and 10 bases from J, with 14 bases between. The length of the CDR3 is 12 residues. The CDR3 DNA sequence: TGTGCCACAAACCTCGGTAACTCACCCCTCCACTTT. It codes for CATNLGNSPLHF.

This sequence joins TRBV29-1 and TRBJ2-3, with 7 nucleotides matching TRBD2. The CDR3 loop spans 12 amino acids. Germline V lookup: CDR1 SQVTM, CDR2 ANQGSEA. The ends lost 1 base at V and 5 bases at J; junction bases unmatched: 0. The DNA for the CDR3 is TGCAGCGTTGAAGCGGGGGGAGATACGCAGTATTTT. Translating it yields CSVEAGGDTQYF.

This clone came up a few times. This chain joins TRBV6-8 and TRBJ1-1; TRBD1 agrees at 11 bases. V lost 10 bases to trimming and J lost 3 bases; unmatched junction nucleotides: 7. The CDR3 totals 14 residues. Per germline, CDR1 MNHGY and CDR2 SAAAGT. The CDR3 DNA sequence: TGTGCCATCAGATCGGGACAGGGGGACACTGAAGCTTTCTTT. It specifies CAIRSGQGDTEAFF.

The J gene is TRBJ1-1, the V gene TRBV4-1; D perhaps matches TRBD1 (5 bases). CDR3 size: 18 residues. The germline CDR1 and CDR2 sequences are MGHRA and YSYEKL. V shed 0 bases and J shed 0 bases, with 17 bases lying between them. CDR3 sequence (DNA): TGCGCCAGCAGCCAAGATCTTCTGGGGCGCGGGATGAACACTGAAGCTTTCTTT. The encoded protein is CASSQDLLGRGMNTEAFF.

The V and J genes are TRBV6-7 and TRBJ1-6; unclear D gene. TRBV6-7 is recorded as an ORF, its role being uncertain. The CDR3 runs 12 residues. V lost 6 bases to trimming and J lost 9 bases, with 9 bases between them. CDR3 sequence (DNA): TGTGCCAGCAGACTCGTTCGTTCACCCCTCCACTTT. It translates to CASRLVRSPLHF.

V usage is TRBV18 and J usage is TRBJ1-1; perhaps TRBD1 as D (5 bases). The CDR3 spans 13 residues. V shed 2 bases and J shed 7 bases, with 11 bases lying between them. Germline CDR1 is KGHSH and CDR2 is LQKENI. CDR3 residues: CASSPGGDIEAFF. DNA of the CDR3: TGTGCCAGCTCACCAGGAGGGGATATTGAAGCTTTCTTT.

The chain recombines TRBV19 with TRBJ1-2; TRBD1 aligns across 8 bases. The CDR3 sequence is 15 residues long. After removal of 8 bases from V and 6 bases from J, the junction contained 14 bases not matched to a gene. CDR1 and CDR2 from the germline V gene are LNHDA and SQIVND (reference sequence). CDR3 loop: CASQDPNRQGNGYTF. CDR3 nucleotides: TGTGCCAGTCAGGACCCTAATCGACAGGGGAATGGCTACACCTTC.

Concerning this clone: Distinct nucleotide sequences in the sample also encode this CDR3. The V and J genes are TRBV11-3 and TRBJ1-2; 7 bases are shared with TRBD1. V shed 5 bases, J shed 2 bases, and the junction held 8 bases outside the gene matches. The V gene's germline CDR1 is SGHNT and CDR2 YENEEA. CDR3 length: 15 residues. For the CDR3, the DNA is TGTGCCAGCAGCCTAAGACAGGGTTGGAACTATGGCTACACCTTC. Translating it yields CASSLRQGWNYGYTF.

In this sample, this clone is medium-sized (0.01 to 0.1%). V and J are TRBV15 and TRBJ2-1; a weak D match, TRBD2 (5 bases). V was cut by 0 bases and J by 13 bases, with 16 bases left in between. This CDR3 is 14 amino acids long. Germline V gives CDR1 LNHNV, CDR2 YYDKDF (reference sequence). The CDR3 protein is CATSRDNLADSQFF. CDR3 bases: TGTGCCACCAGCAGAGATAACCTAGCAGACTCACAGTTCTTC.

V and J are TRBV12-5 and TRBJ2-7; TRBD2 might be the D (5 bases). This CDR3 region has 16 residues. V was trimmed by 2 bases and J by 3 bases, leaving 17 bases between them. Germline CDR1 LGHNT, CDR2 FRNRAP. CDR3 nucleotides: TGTGCTAGTGGTTTGATAGGGCGAGGGATAGGCTACGAGCAGTACTTC. This codes for CASGLIGRGIGYEQYF.

This clone came up once. V is TRBV4-1 and J is TRBJ1-6; D unclear. CDR1 MGHRA and CDR2 YSYEKL come from the germline V gene. The CDR3 extends over 19 amino acids. Trimming took off 2 bases at V and 0 bases at J, with 17 bases between the two ends. CDR3 loop: CASSQLLQQPSSYNSPLHF. As DNA, the CDR3 is TGCGCCAGCAGCCAACTCCTTCAACAGCCGAGCTCCTATAATTCACCCCTCCACTTT.

The J gene is TRBJ2-1, the V gene TRBV19, with TRBD2 matching 10 bases. The CDR3 runs to 18 residues. Trimming took 3 bases from V and 9 from J; bases not matched to a gene: 17. Per the germline V gene, CDR1 is LNHDA and CDR2 is SQIVND (reference sequence). This CDR3 reads CASSIAGSSGSWYSEQFF. CDR3 nucleotides: TGTGCCAGTAGTATTGCAGGGTCTAGCGGGAGTTGGTATTCTGAGCAGTTCTTC.

V is TRBV15 and J is TRBJ1-2; D is possibly TRBD1 (6 bases). There are 15 residues in the CDR3. Trimming stripped 2 bases from V and 1 base from J, with 11 bases between. CDR1 and CDR2 from the germline V gene are LNHNV and YYDKDF (reference sequence). The CDR3 bases are TGTGCCACCAGCAGACATGGACAGCATAACTATGGCTACACCTTC. The encoded protein is CATSRHGQHNYGYTF.

This clone was detected only a few times. The genes are TRBV6-8 and TRBJ2-4; 8 nucleotides match TRBD1. This CDR3 is 15 amino acids long. Germline values: CDR1 MNHGY, CDR2 SAAAGT. The trim removed 8 bases at V and 0 bases at J, leaving 6 bases unmatched. CDR3 in amino acids: CASGQGPIAKNIQYF. CDR3 sequence (DNA): TGTGCCAGCGGACAGGGCCCGATAGCCAAAAACATTCAGTACTTC.

The chain recombines TRBV30 with TRBJ2-2; the D call may be TRBD1 or TRBD2 (5 bases each). V was cut by 4 bases and J by 4 bases, with 16 bases left in between. The germline CDR1 and CDR2 sequences are GTSNPN and SVGIG (reference sequence). The CDR3 consists of 15 residues. The CDR3 region has the DNA TGTGCCTGGAAAATGGGGCAGGCGGGCACCGGGGAGCTGTTTTTT. As protein: CAWKMGQAGTGELFF.

This chain joins TRBV9 and TRBJ2-3, with D tentatively TRBD2 (7 bases). The CDR3 contains 16 residues. Germline lookup yields CDR1 SGDLS and CDR2 YYNGEE. The ends were cut back, 0 bases at V and 2 bases at J, with 13 bases in the middle. CDR3 residues: CASSVGRGGFTDTQYF. The CDR3 DNA reads as TGTGCCAGCAGCGTAGGCCGCGGGGGCTTCACAGATACGCAGTATTTT.

The rearrangement joins TRBV11-3 to TRBJ1-2; possibly TRBD1 for D (6 bases). Germline lookup yields CDR1 SGHNT and CDR2 YENEEA. The germline V and J ends were trimmed by 3 bases and 4 bases, with 15 bases remaining between them. The CDR3 is made up of 15 amino acids. The CDR3 nucleotides read TGTGCCAGCAGCTTGAAAGGGGGGCACATCTATGGCTACACCTTC. It is translated as CASSLKGGHIYGYTF.

Only one count was recorded for this clone. The V and J genes are TRBV19 and TRBJ1-3, with D unresolved. Deletions cut 6 bases from V and 0 bases from J, with 9 bases between. Per germline, CDR1 LNHDA and CDR2 SQIVND (reference sequence). CDR3 length equals 14 residues. CDR3 in DNA: TGTGCCAGTAGGAGAGTTACCTCTGGAAACACCATATATTTT. Translating it yields CASRRVTSGNTIYF.

The chain carries TRBV6-8 and TRBJ2-7; tentatively, D is TRBD1 or TRBD2 (5 bases each). The CDR3 is made up of 12 amino acids. V was trimmed by 6 bases and J by 5 bases, leaving 11 bases between them. Germline assignment: CDR1 MNHGY and CDR2 SAAAGT. The CDR3 is CASRGPVHEQYF. For the CDR3, the DNA is TGTGCCAGCAGGGGACCTGTCCACGAGCAGTACTTC.

The chain couples TRBV11-3 to TRBJ2-1, with 12 nucleotides matching TRBD2. The germline V gene encodes CDR1 SGHNT and CDR2 YENEEA. This CDR3 is 15 amino acids long. Unmatched junction bases numbered 8, after V lost 5 bases and J lost 9 bases. The CDR3 nucleotides read TGTGCCAGCAGCCCGCTAGCGGGGGGGCGCGGTGAGCAGTTCTTC. It is translated as CASSPLAGGRGEQFF.

The chain joins TRBV5-1 to TRBJ1-6; 8 bases fit TRBD1. Germline V gene sequence: CDR1 SGHRS, CDR2 YFSETQ. With 0 bases clipped from V and 7 bases from J, the junction kept 0 bases outside the gene matches. The CDR3 is made up of 14 amino acids. CDR3 region: CASSLGTGNSPLHF. The CDR3 nucleotides are TGCGCCAGCAGCTTGGGGACAGGGAATTCACCCCTCCACTTT.

A single count supports this clone. Compared with germline, one end of the junction differs, possibly owing to a read error. The V gene is TRBV28, the J gene TRBJ2-1, with 9 bases fitting TRBD2. Germline V lookup: CDR1 MDHEN, CDR2 SYDVKM. This CDR3 is built from 16 residues. CDR3 in DNA: TGTGCTAGCAGTTTAAAGACTAGCGGAGGGTACAATGAGCAGTTCTTC. It translates to CASSLKTSGGYNEQFF.